This T cell receptor (beta chain) came from a study of cytomegalovirus exposure and HLA in healthy donors. Background on the study: A subsequent analysis stated that the approximately 120 validation repertoires were run on the same platform as the 550 to 750 first-cohort repertoires.

Germline CDR1 is SGHDT and CDR2 is YYEEEE. The V and J ends lost 4 bases and 4 bases, in that order; junction bases with no gene match: 4. The CDR3 has 14 residues. Points from the study as a whole: Subsequent analysis revealed that first-cohort TCR clusters tended to co-occur in the 95 to 150 validation repertoires. Most TCR sequences proved rare, with some public TCRs found in many donors.

The validation cohort, a group of over a hundred subjects, included the donors and was separate from the roughly 620-subject first cohort. This table comes from immunoSEQ multiplex PCR, and its TCRdb copy is limited to in-frame clones, with some not included. The sample holds 150,000 to 200,000 clones, around 96% seen once. This clone was observed a single time. The antigen is not known. This TCR came from a woman between 18 and 29 years old in good health and CMV-seronegative. The chain employs TRBV5-6 and TRBJ2-5; 10 bases are a match to TRBD1. Sequences were obtained from PBMCs. CDR3 nucleotides: TGTGCCAGCAGCCCCTGGACAGGGGGAGAGACCCAGTACTTC. The encoded protein is CASSPWTGGETQYF. Based on the CDR3 plus reference TRBV5-6 and TRBJ2-5, the full variable domain is DAGVTQSPTHLIKTRGQQVTLRCSPKSGHDTVSWYQQALGQGPQFIFQYYEEEERQRGNFPDRFSGHQFPNYSSELNVNALLLGDSALYLCASSPWTGGETQYFGPGTRLLVL.